This T cell receptor beta chain was recovered during a study of T cells after yellow fever vaccination. The study's findings and limits: Bulk-population clonotypes that are abundant could appear as contaminants in FACS-sorted repertoires. Subsequent to the booster, the majority of primary-vaccination clones reappeared (around 96% CD4, approximately 90% CD8). The secondary response peaked faster, at day 5 versus 15, but was weaker.

The table lists this clonotype with a few counts. Its cognate antigen is unknown. Production of TCR cDNA was by 5'RACE template switching, which also added a universal primer site and UMIs. Each CDR3 protein gets one entry after TCRdb re-called the 5' RACE reads with MiXCR. The sample includes almost 600,000 distinct CDR3 sequences, 13% of them seen just once. The CDR3 sequence is 14 residues long. Germline values: CDR1 LGHNT, CDR2 FRNRAP. The V end lost 5 bases, the J end lost 6 bases, and 16 bases lay between the germline ends. The chain carries TRBV12-5 and TRBJ1-1, with TRBD1 as a possible D gene (6 bases). Sequenced material: PBMCs, taken on the day of the yellow fever booster vaccination. This sequence was found in a man younger than 45 who received the YFV17D yellow fever vaccine. Written as DNA, the CDR3 is TGTGCTAGTGGTCCCAACAGGGCGAGTGCTGAAGCTTTCTTT. Translation: CASGPNRASAEAFF.